The present T cell receptor (beta chain) was sequenced within a study of shared clonotypes between healthy human individuals. The CDR3 has 15 amino acids. Germline V gives CDR1 MGHRA, CDR2 YSYEKL. V lost 0 bases, J lost 6 bases, and 6 bases stayed unmatched. Notes on this clone: Its target is unknown.

All donors qualified as healthy HIV-negative adults and had experienced no recent acute infections or vaccinations. Produced via immunoSEQ multiplex PCR; TCRdb's table is partial and in-frame only. Among about 1.1 million clones listed, approximately 80% were seen once. General study results and limits: Read depth was anticipated to influence clonotype sharing among donors.

The clonotype originates from a man younger than 35 in good health. Some clones in this sample may be carry-over from other donors' samples. The chain links TRBV4-1 to TRBJ2-3; TRBD1 matches at 7 bases. Specimen: memory CD4+ T cells from PBMCs. Subset described: CD45RA-negative fraction. CDR3 loop: CASSQDDRVWDTQYF. The CDR3, as DNA: TGCGCCAGCAGCCAAGATGACAGGGTTTGGGATACGCAGTATTTT.